This TCR beta chain emerged from a study of T cells in Graves' hyperthyroidism and ophthalmopathy. This clonotype was detected many times. Its antigen remains unidentified. CDR1 is GTSNPN and CDR2 is SVGIG in the germline V gene (reference sequence). The CDR3 runs 14 residues. Trimming cost V 7 bases and J 4 bases, with 19 bases left between them. RNA transcripts served as the template for amplifying TCR beta CDR3 regions. A first-round RT-PCR of the TCR CDR3 used the HTBI primer set. In TCRdb, the multiplex PCR reads were re-called with MiXCR into one record per CDR3 protein. The data contain some 500,000 distinct CDR3 sequences, about 15% of them singletons. General observations from the study: Before onset, by a median of around 6.4 months, the model predicted ophthalmopathy. Most thyroid clonotypes with frequency above 0.001 were detected in blood.

Researchers defined stable Graves' hyperthyroidism as no ophthalmopathy progression within 18 months. Sequenced sample: blood. The gene calls are TRBV30 and TRBJ1-2; perhaps TRBD1 as D (6 bases). The source is a young woman with Graves' hyperthyroidism. The CDR3 DNA reads TGTGCCTACATCCCTCCAGGACAGATCTATGGCTACACCTTC. Its protein is CAYIPPGQIYGYTF.